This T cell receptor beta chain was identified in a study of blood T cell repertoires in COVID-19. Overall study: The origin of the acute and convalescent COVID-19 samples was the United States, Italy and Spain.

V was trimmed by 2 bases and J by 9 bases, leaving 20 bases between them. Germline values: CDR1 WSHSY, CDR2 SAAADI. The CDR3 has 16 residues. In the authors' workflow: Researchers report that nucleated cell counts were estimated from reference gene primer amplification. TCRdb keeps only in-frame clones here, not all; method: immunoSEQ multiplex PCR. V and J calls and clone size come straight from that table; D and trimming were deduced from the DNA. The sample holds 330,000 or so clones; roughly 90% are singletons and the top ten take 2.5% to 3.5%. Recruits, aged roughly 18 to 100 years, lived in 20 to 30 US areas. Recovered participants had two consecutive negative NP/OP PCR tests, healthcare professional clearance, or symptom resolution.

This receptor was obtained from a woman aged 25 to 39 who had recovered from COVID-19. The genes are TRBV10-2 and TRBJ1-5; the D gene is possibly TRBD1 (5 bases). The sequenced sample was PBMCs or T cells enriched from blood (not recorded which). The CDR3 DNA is TGCGCCAGCAGTGAGATCCGGGGGGGAGGAATCAGGCCCCAGCATTTT. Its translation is CASSEIRGGGIRPQHF.